A selection of T cell receptor beta chains follows, all from one sample in a study of cytomegalovirus exposure and HLA in healthy donors. Generated by immunoSEQ multiplex PCR, the TCRdb table keeps only in-frame clones and is missing some. The table shows about 63,000 clones, with 73% occurring only once. Sample: PBMCs. Every receptor here comes from a man in his fifties in good health and CMV-seronegative. Both conserved end residues are part of each CDR3. A D gene is named only where the DNA matches it firmly. Clone size, where shown, is once, few, many, or a class for clones that have expanded.

J gene: TRBJ1-1; clone size: .; V gene: TRBV2; D gene: .; CDR3 protein: CASSTHKDRMNTEAFF; CDR3 DNA: TGTGCCAGCAGCACTCATAAGGACAGAATGAACACTGAAGCTTTCTTT
J gene: TRBJ2-2; clone size: .; V gene: TRBV14; D gene: .; CDR3 protein: CASSQLSNTGELFF; CDR3 DNA: TGTGCCAGCAGCCAATTGAGTAACACCGGGGAGCTGTTTTTT
J gene: TRBJ1-1; clone size: few; V gene: TRBV19; D gene: .; CDR3 protein: CASSVQGGRAEAFF; CDR3 DNA: TGTGCCAGTAGTGTTCAGGGCGGAAGGGCTGAAGCTTTCTTT
J gene: TRBJ1-2; clone size: .; V gene: TRBV29-1; D gene: TRBD1; CDR3 protein: CSVGTGGNWYGYTF; CDR3 DNA: TGCAGCGTTGGCACAGGGGGTAATTGGTATGGCTACACCTTC
J gene: TRBJ2-5; clone size: few; V gene: TRBV27; D gene: TRBD1; CDR3 protein: CASRPTGGRETQYF; CDR3 DNA: TGTGCCAGCAGGCCCACAGGGGGGCGAGAGACCCAGTACTTC
J gene: TRBJ2-3; clone size: .; V gene: TRBV2; D gene: .; CDR3 protein: CASSGRVDTQYF; CDR3 DNA: TGTGCCAGCAGTGGCAGGGTTGATACGCAGTATTTT
J gene: TRBJ2-3; clone size: .; V gene: TRBV9; D gene: .; CDR3 protein: CASSVAGAADTQYF; CDR3 DNA: TGTGCCAGCAGCGTTGCGGGGGCAGCAGATACGCAGTATTTT
J gene: TRBJ1-4; clone size: .; V gene: TRBV9; D gene: TRBD1; CDR3 protein: CASSVGAGGVEKLFF; CDR3 DNA: TGTGCCAGCAGCGTAGGGGCAGGGGGCGTCGAAAAACTGTTTTTT
J gene: TRBJ2-3; clone size: .; V gene: TRBV4-2; D gene: TRBD2; CDR3 protein: CASSQVSSGGAGDTQYF; CDR3 DNA: TGTGCCAGCAGCCAAGTCTCTAGCGGGGGGGCAGGAGATACGCAGTATTTT
J gene: TRBJ1-2; clone size: .; V gene: TRBV15; D gene: TRBD1; CDR3 protein: CATSSRETGIGYTF; CDR3 DNA: TGTGCCACCAGCAGCCGGGAGACAGGGATTGGCTACACCTTC
J gene: TRBJ1-3; clone size: few; V gene: TRBV11-2; D gene: .; CDR3 protein: CASSLAPGRSGNTIYF; CDR3 DNA: TGTGCCAGCAGCTTAGCCCCCGGGAGGTCTGGAAACACCATATATTTT
J gene: TRBJ2-6; clone size: .; V gene: TRBV27; D gene: .; CDR3 protein: CASTPWTVSAGANVLTF; CDR3 DNA: TGTGCCAGCACTCCGTGGACAGTATCGGCTGGGGCCAACGTCCTGACTTTC
J gene: TRBJ2-7; clone size: .; V gene: TRBV25-1; D gene: .; CDR3 protein: CASSEARLGEQYF; CDR3 DNA: TGTGCCAGCAGTGAAGCCAGGTTGGGCGAGCAGTACTTC
J gene: TRBJ1-1; clone size: .; V gene: TRBV15; D gene: .; CDR3 protein: CATSRDRLGSGTEAFF; CDR3 DNA: TGTGCCACCAGCAGAGATCGGTTAGGGTCGGGGACTGAAGCTTTCTTT
J gene: TRBJ2-1; clone size: medium-sized; V gene: TRBV4-1; D gene: TRBD1; CDR3 protein: CASSPWDRGVNEQFF; CDR3 DNA: TGCGCCAGCAGCCCGTGGGACAGGGGAGTGAATGAGCAGTTCTTC
J gene: TRBJ1-1; clone size: .; V gene: TRBV19; D gene: .; CDR3 protein: CASPRRTNTEAFF; CDR3 DNA: TGTGCCAGCCCTAGAAGAACTAACACTGAAGCTTTCTTT
J gene: TRBJ2-1; clone size: .; V gene: TRBV10-3; D gene: TRBD1; CDR3 protein: CAISESGTGDEQFF; CDR3 DNA: TGTGCCATCAGTGAGTCAGGGACAGGGGATGAGCAGTTCTTC
J gene: TRBJ2-2; clone size: .; V gene: TRBV7-9; D gene: .; CDR3 protein: CASSSTVDGELFF; CDR3 DNA: TGTGCCAGCAGCTCTACAGTGGACGGGGAGCTGTTTTTT
J gene: TRBJ2-3; clone size: .; V gene: TRBV7-6; D gene: TRBD2; CDR3 protein: CASSLGRAGGDTQYF; CDR3 DNA: TGTGCCAGCAGCCTAGGTCGAGCGGGGGGAGATACGCAGTATTTT
J gene: TRBJ1-2; clone size: once; V gene: TRBV5-3; D gene: .; CDR3 protein: CARSSLYRSEANYGYTF; CDR3 DNA: TGTGCCAGAAGCTCGCTATACAGGTCGGAAGCTAACTATGGCTACACCTTC
J gene: TRBJ2-1; clone size: .; V gene: TRBV9; D gene: TRBD1; CDR3 protein: CASSDRDRVFNEQFF; CDR3 DNA: TGTGCCAGCAGCGACCGGGACAGGGTGTTTAATGAGCAGTTCTTC
J gene: TRBJ1-6; clone size: .; V gene: TRBV7-2; D gene: .; CDR3 protein: CASSLGGTSSYNSPLHF; CDR3 DNA: TGTGCCAGCAGCTTAGGAGGGACTAGCTCCTATAATTCACCCCTCCACTTT
J gene: TRBJ1-1; clone size: .; V gene: TRBV7-9; D gene: .; CDR3 protein: CASSLRRSGTEAFF; CDR3 DNA: TGTGCCAGCAGCTTACGGCGGAGTGGGACTGAAGCTTTCTTT
J gene: TRBJ1-5; clone size: .; V gene: TRBV5-6; D gene: .; CDR3 protein: CASSLVGQVNQPQHF; CDR3 DNA: TGTGCCAGCAGCTTGGTGGGTCAGGTGAATCAGCCCCAGCATTTT
J gene: TRBJ1-1; clone size: .; V gene: TRBV9; D gene: TRBD1; CDR3 protein: CASSGQRNMNTEAFF; CDR3 DNA: TGTGCCAGCTCGGGACAGAGAAACATGAACACTGAAGCTTTCTTT
J gene: TRBJ2-7; clone size: once; V gene: TRBV7-9; D gene: .; CDR3 protein: CASSQTGAGKTEQYF; CDR3 DNA: TGTGCCAGCAGTCAGACCGGCGCCGGGAAGACCGAGCAGTACTTC
J gene: TRBJ1-1; clone size: medium-sized; V gene: TRBV7-9; D gene: .; CDR3 protein: CASSLAFGEEAFF; CDR3 DNA: TGTGCCAGCAGCTTAGCGTTCGGGGAAGAAGCTTTCTTT
J gene: TRBJ1-3; clone size: .; V gene: TRBV5-4; D gene: .; CDR3 protein: CASSRTTGSPGNTIYF; CDR3 DNA: TGTGCCAGCAGCCGAACCACAGGGAGTCCGGGAAACACCATATATTTT
J gene: TRBJ1-2; clone size: .; V gene: TRBV10-2; D gene: .; CDR3 protein: CASSESGGTRGYTF; CDR3 DNA: TGCGCCAGCAGTGAGTCCGGTGGGACAAGGGGCTACACCTTC